Below, one T cell receptor beta chain is given with its context. Germline CDR1 is MNHEY and CDR2 is SMNVEV (reference sequence). The CDR3 contains 14 residues. V was trimmed by 6 bases and J by 2 bases, leaving 13 bases between them. This entry is derived from a study of T cells in Graves' hyperthyroidism and ophthalmopathy. Amplification yielded TCR beta CDR3 regions, with RNA transcripts as the source. RT-PCR in the first round (using the HTBI primer set) targeted the TCR CDR3. TCRdb redid the calling of the multiplex PCR reads with MiXCR, one entry per CDR3 protein. The data contain about 600,000 distinct CDR3 sequences, approximately 15% of them singletons.

The sample consisted of blood. This TCR was recovered from a woman in her forties with Graves' ophthalmopathy. J is TRBJ2-5 and V is TRBV27, with unresolved D. As DNA, the CDR3 is TGTGCCAGCAGCCCGAGTTGGGGACAAGAGACCCAGTACTTC. This translates into CASSPSWGQETQYF.